A selection of T cell receptor beta chains follows, all from one sample in a study of cytomegalovirus exposure and HLA in healthy donors. The protocol was immunoSEQ multiplex PCR, while the TCRdb copy is restricted to in-frame clones and leaves out a portion. The table has around 200,000 clones, 75% to 90% seen once. The sequencing sample was made of PBMCs. The receptors shown here come from a man between 50 and 59 years old in good health and CMV-seronegative. Each CDR3 is given with its conserved first and last residue. Fields, in order: D gene, V gene, clone size, J gene, CDR3 protein, CDR3 DNA. A D gene is named only where the DNA matches it firmly. The size of a clone is reported for some rows only, either as once, few or many, or as a class for expanded clones.

TRBD2,TRBV5-4,-,TRBJ2-7,CASSSGLAGGTYF,TGTGCCAGCAGCTCAGGACTAGCGGGGGGGACGTACTTC
-,TRBV6-6,once,TRBJ2-4,CASSPTNDKNIQYF,TGTGCCAGCAGTCCGACTAATGACAAAAACATTCAGTACTTC
TRBD1,TRBV11-3,-,TRBJ2-5,CASSLATGVETQYF,TGTGCCAGCAGCTTAGCTACAGGGGTAGAGACCCAGTACTTC
TRBD2,TRBV2,-,TRBJ2-3,CASYLAGGHGTQYF,TGTGCCAGCTACCTAGCGGGAGGCCACGGTACGCAGTATTTT
TRBD2,TRBV7-2,-,TRBJ2-1,CASSSPLTGGPFDEQFF,TGTGCCAGCAGCTCACCTTTGACGGGAGGGCCTTTCGATGAGCAGTTCTTC
TRBD1,TRBV7-2,few,TRBJ1-2,CASSLTNIQGALYGYTF,TGTGCCAGCAGCTTAACTAACATACAGGGGGCGCTTTATGGCTACACCTTC
-,TRBV2,once,TRBJ1-4,CASRVLRRGREKLFF,TGTGCCAGCAGGGTCCTCCGGAGGGGAAGGGAAAAACTGTTTTTT
-,TRBV6-1,-,TRBJ2-7,CASSGGGYPYEQYF,TGTGCCAGCAGTGGAGGAGGGTACCCCTACGAGCAGTACTTC
-,TRBV25-1,-,TRBJ1-2,CASSAWGGDGYTF,TGTGCCAGCAGTGCTTGGGGGGGCGATGGCTACACCTTC
-,TRBV28,-,TRBJ1-2,CASSSGVVGYTF,TGTGCCAGCAGTTCGGGGGTCGTTGGCTACACCTTC
-,TRBV28,-,TRBJ1-5,CASSLFTGHDQPQHF,TGTGCCAGCAGTTTATTTACAGGGCACGATCAGCCCCAGCATTTT
-,TRBV29-1,-,TRBJ1-2,CSVDRDNGYTF,TGCAGCGTGGATCGGGACAATGGCTACACCTTC
-,TRBV27,-,TRBJ1-1,CASNAPGNTEAFF,TGTGCCAGCAACGCCCCGGGGAACACTGAAGCTTTCTTT
-,TRBV6-1,-,TRBJ1-2,CASTEGGGGNYGYTF,TGTGCCAGCACCGAGGGCGGGGGAGGCAACTATGGCTACACCTTC
-,TRBV27,few,TRBJ2-7,CAIVTAGLRYEQYF,TGTGCCATCGTTACCGCGGGACTCAGATACGAGCAGTACTTC
TRBD1,TRBV7-2,-,TRBJ1-2,CASSPWTGQYGYTF,TGTGCCAGCAGCCCATGGACAGGCCAGTATGGCTACACCTTC
TRBD2,TRBV9,-,TRBJ2-7,CASSPRQAGASYEQYF,TGTGCCAGCAGCCCCCGCCAAGCGGGGGCTTCCTACGAGCAGTACTTC
TRBD1,TRBV2,-,TRBJ2-6,CASGQASSGANVLTF,TGTGCCAGTGGACAGGCGAGCTCTGGGGCCAACGTCCTGACTTTC
-,TRBV10-3,-,TRBJ1-3,CAISDSDSLSGNTIYF,TGTGCCATCAGTGATAGTGACAGCCTCTCTGGAAACACCATATATTTT
-,TRBV6-6,-,TRBJ1-5,CASTMGGSANQPQHF,TGTGCCAGCACCATGGGAGGGAGCGCGAATCAGCCCCAGCATTTT
TRBD1,TRBV6-6,-,TRBJ2-7,CASSRQGRYEQYF,TGTGCCAGCAGTCGACAGGGGAGGTACGAGCAGTACTTC
TRBD2,TRBV7-8,once,TRBJ2-1,CASSSHILAGGGNEQFF,TGTGCCAGCAGCAGCCATATATTAGCGGGAGGGGGGAATGAGCAGTTCTTC
TRBD1,TRBV19,-,TRBJ1-5,CASSKTGGGNQPQHF,TGTGCCAGTAGTAAAACAGGGGGAGGCAATCAGCCCCAGCATTTT
-,TRBV28,-,TRBJ1-3,CASSPPLGGSKESGNTIYF,TGTGCCAGCAGTCCCCCCCTAGGCGGCAGCAAAGAATCTGGAAACACCATATATTTT
-,TRBV19,-,TRBJ1-1,CASSMTLARNTEAFF,TGTGCCAGTAGTATGACCCTAGCGCGGAACACTGAAGCTTTCTTT
-,TRBV10-1,once,TRBJ2-1,CASSEIGSGFSEQFF,TGCGCCAGCAGTGAGATAGGGTCAGGGTTTTCTGAGCAGTTCTTC
-,TRBV5-5,-,TRBJ2-7,CASSHPEGAHYEQYF,TGTGCCAGCAGCCATCCGGAAGGGGCCCACTACGAGCAGTACTTC
-,TRBV2,-,TRBJ1-1,CASTDVGQNTEAFF,TGTGCCAGCACTGATGTCGGACAGAACACTGAAGCTTTCTTT
-,TRBV9,-,TRBJ2-1,CASSVTGLISGWQSDEQFF,TGTGCCAGCAGCGTGACAGGGTTAATAAGCGGGTGGCAATCCGATGAGCAGTTCTTC
-,TRBV6-6,-,TRBJ2-1,CASVEEGYGNNEQFF,TGTGCCAGCGTCGAGGAGGGGTATGGGAACAATGAGCAGTTCTTC
TRBD2,TRBV13,few,TRBJ2-1,CASRRLLAGNEQFF,TGTGCCAGCAGACGCCTTCTAGCGGGTAATGAGCAGTTCTTC
TRBD1,TRBV7-2,-,TRBJ1-4,CASSPDRGTEKLFF,TGTGCCAGCAGCCCGGACAGGGGCACAGAAAAACTGTTTTTT
-,TRBV6-6,-,TRBJ2-3,CASSPMDSNTDTQYF,TGTGCCAGCAGCCCCATGGACTCGAACACAGATACGCAGTATTTT
TRBD2,TRBV4-2,-,TRBJ2-5,CASSQGEAGDQETQYF,TGTGCCAGCAGCCAAGGAGAAGCGGGGGATCAAGAGACCCAGTACTTC
TRBD1,TRBV7-2,-,TRBJ1-3,CASSGTVSGNTIYF,TGTGCCAGCAGCGGGACAGTCTCTGGAAACACCATATATTTT
-,TRBV19,-,TRBJ1-4,CASSNQPRGNEKLFF,TGTGCCAGTAGTAACCAGCCTAGGGGGAATGAAAAACTGTTTTTT
TRBD2,TRBV7-9,-,TRBJ2-3,CASSPGTSVTDTQYF,TGTGCCAGCAGCCCCGGGACTAGCGTCACAGATACGCAGTATTTT
TRBD1,TRBV9,-,TRBJ2-3,CASSPSQGAATDTQYF,TGTGCCAGCAGCCCAAGCCAGGGGGCCGCCACAGATACGCAGTATTTT
-,TRBV21-1,-,TRBJ1-5,CASTSTGQQPQHF,TGTGCCAGCACCTCGACAGGGCAACAGCCCCAGCATTTT
TRBD2,TRBV4-2,-,TRBJ2-5,CASSHSGGAGETQYF,TGTGCCAGCAGCCACAGCGGGGGGGCCGGGGAGACCCAGTACTTC